This is a list of T cell receptor beta chains from one sample in a study of Ad26.COV2.S vaccination and SARS-CoV-2 variants. Sequenced by immunoSEQ multiplex PCR; TCRdb stores in-frame clones only, minus some. This sample has a few hundred thousand clones, with roughly 90% found just once. Source: peripheral blood, taken in a trial of Ad26.COV2.S vaccine versus placebo. The receptors shown here come from a person between 18 and 60 years old who received the Ad26.COV2.S COVID-19 vaccine or a placebo. CDR3s include the opening cysteine and the closing phenylalanine or tryptophan. A D gene is named only where the DNA matches it firmly. Only some rows state a clone size, as once, few, many or a class for expanded clones.

CDR3 DNA: TGTGCCAGCAGCTTCGGGGGGGGCTACTACAATGAGCAGTTCTTC; CDR3 protein: CASSFGGGYYNEQFF; clone size: NA; CDR3 length: 15; J gene: TRBJ2-1; V gene: TRBV7-2; D gene: TRBD2
CDR3 DNA: TGTGCCAGTAGTATGCGACAGGGAGGATATAGCAATCAGCCCCAGCATTTT; CDR3 protein: CASSMRQGGYSNQPQHF; clone size: NA; CDR3 length: 17; J gene: TRBJ1-5; V gene: TRBV19; D gene: TRBD1
CDR3 DNA: TGTGCCAGCCTCGAACGCGGGGGCGGCTACACCTTC; CDR3 protein: CASLERGGGYTF; clone size: NA; CDR3 length: 12; J gene: TRBJ1-2; V gene: TRBV2; D gene: NA
CDR3 DNA: TGCGCCAGCAGTCAATCGTCCGACGACTATCCTGCGGAAGCCAAAAACATTCAGTACTTC; CDR3 protein: CASSQSSDDYPAEAKNIQYF; clone size: NA; CDR3 length: 20; J gene: TRBJ2-4; V gene: TRBV23-1; D gene: NA
CDR3 DNA: TGTGCCAGCAGTCGCCTCCGGGACACCCGGCGGGGCAATCAGCCCCAGCATTTT; CDR3 protein: CASSRLRDTRRGNQPQHF; clone size: NA; CDR3 length: 18; J gene: TRBJ1-5; V gene: TRBV6-2/TRBV6-3; D gene: NA
CDR3 DNA: TGCGCCAGCAGCCAAGTGGGGCGACAAGCGGATACGCAGTATTTT; CDR3 protein: CASSQVGRQADTQYF; clone size: NA; CDR3 length: 15; J gene: TRBJ2-3; V gene: TRBV4-3; D gene: NA
CDR3 DNA: TGTGCCACTACGTGGGCGGGTTATGGCTACACCTTC; CDR3 protein: CATTWAGYGYTF; clone size: NA; CDR3 length: 12; J gene: TRBJ1-2; V gene: TRBV28; D gene: NA
CDR3 DNA: TGTGCCAGCAGCTTATGGACAGGGGGGCACGAGACCCAGTACTTC; CDR3 protein: CASSLWTGGHETQYF; clone size: once; CDR3 length: 15; J gene: TRBJ2-5; V gene: TRBV7-9; D gene: TRBD1
CDR3 DNA: TGTGCCAGTAGTCCGGGACAGGGAAAGACCCAGTACTTC; CDR3 protein: CASSPGQGKTQYF; clone size: NA; CDR3 length: 13; J gene: TRBJ2-5; V gene: TRBV19; D gene: TRBD1
CDR3 DNA: TGTGCCAGCAGCCCTAGGACCCCAGGCTCCTACAATGAGCAGTTCTTC; CDR3 protein: CASSPRTPGSYNEQFF; clone size: NA; CDR3 length: 16; J gene: TRBJ2-1; V gene: TRBV4-2; D gene: NA
CDR3 DNA: TGTGCCAGCAGCGTCTCTGGGGCCAACGTCCTGACTTTC; CDR3 protein: CASSVSGANVLTF; clone size: NA; CDR3 length: 13; J gene: TRBJ2-6; V gene: TRBV9; D gene: NA
CDR3 DNA: TGTGCCAGCCGCCCGGACAGGGGGGATGGCGAGCAGTACTTC; CDR3 protein: CASRPDRGDGEQYF; clone size: NA; CDR3 length: 14; J gene: TRBJ2-7; V gene: TRBV6-5; D gene: TRBD1
CDR3 DNA: TGTGCCACCAGTGACCCTGCGAAATACACCGGGGAGCTGTTTTTT; CDR3 protein: CATSDPAKYTGELFF; clone size: NA; CDR3 length: 15; J gene: TRBJ2-2; V gene: TRBV24-1; D gene: NA
CDR3 DNA: TGTGCCAGCAGTTACTCTTGGGACAGCAGCTCCTACGAGCAGTACTTC; CDR3 protein: CASSYSWDSSSYEQYF; clone size: NA; CDR3 length: 16; J gene: TRBJ2-7; V gene: TRBV6-5; D gene: TRBD1
CDR3 DNA: TGCGCCAGCAGCTTACCGCTAGGGGGGGGTTACAATGAGCAGTTCTTC; CDR3 protein: CASSLPLGGGYNEQFF; clone size: NA; CDR3 length: 16; J gene: TRBJ2-1; V gene: TRBV5-1; D gene: NA
CDR3 DNA: TGCAGCGTACAGGAGTTTAGCAATCAGCCCCAGCATTTT; CDR3 protein: CSVQEFSNQPQHF; clone size: once; CDR3 length: 13; J gene: TRBJ1-5; V gene: TRBV29-1; D gene: NA
CDR3 DNA: TGTGCCACCAGCAGAGCTGCGGAGCAGTATTTT; CDR3 protein: CATSRAAEQYF; clone size: NA; CDR3 length: 11; J gene: TRBJ2-3; V gene: TRBV15; D gene: NA
CDR3 DNA: TGTGCCAGCAGCTTGCCGGGGACAGGGGGTAACACTGAAGCTTTCTTT; CDR3 protein: CASSLPGTGGNTEAFF; clone size: NA; CDR3 length: 16; J gene: TRBJ1-1; V gene: TRBV5-5; D gene: TRBD1
CDR3 DNA: TGTGCCAGCAAAGAGGGTGGGACTGAAGCTTTCTTT; CDR3 protein: CASKEGGTEAFF; clone size: many; CDR3 length: 12; J gene: TRBJ1-1; V gene: TRBV2; D gene: NA
CDR3 DNA: TGTGCCAGCAGCACACCTCAGGCGGGTAGCTCCTACGAGCAGTACTTC; CDR3 protein: CASSTPQAGSSYEQYF; clone size: NA; CDR3 length: 16; J gene: TRBJ2-7; V gene: TRBV28; D gene: NA
CDR3 DNA: TGTGCCAGCAGTGAAGGGCAGGGGGCGGGCCATGAGCAGTTCTTC; CDR3 protein: CASSEGQGAGHEQFF; clone size: NA; CDR3 length: 15; J gene: TRBJ2-1; V gene: TRBV2; D gene: TRBD1
CDR3 DNA: TGTGCCAGCAGCTTATCCAGGGATGGCACCGGGGAGCTGTTTTTT; CDR3 protein: CASSLSRDGTGELFF; clone size: NA; CDR3 length: 15; J gene: TRBJ2-2; V gene: TRBV7-3; D gene: NA
CDR3 DNA: TGTGCCAGCAGCTTTGGGACAGACTATGGCTACACCTTC; CDR3 protein: CASSFGTDYGYTF; clone size: NA; CDR3 length: 13; J gene: TRBJ1-2; V gene: TRBV5-5; D gene: TRBD1
CDR3 DNA: TGTGCCACCAACCGAGGGGGCGCCCAGCCCCAGCATTTT; CDR3 protein: CATNRGGAQPQHF; clone size: NA; CDR3 length: 13; J gene: TRBJ1-5; V gene: TRBV15; D gene: TRBD1
CDR3 DNA: TGTGCCAGTAGTATCGCCGAGGATGGGCCCCAGCATTTT; CDR3 protein: CASSIAEDGPQHF; clone size: NA; CDR3 length: 13; J gene: TRBJ1-5; V gene: TRBV19; D gene: NA
CDR3 DNA: TGCGCCAGCAGCCCAGAGCCGGGACAGGCAATTCAGCCCCAGCATTTT; CDR3 protein: CASSPEPGQAIQPQHF; clone size: NA; CDR3 length: 16; J gene: TRBJ1-5; V gene: TRBV5-1; D gene: TRBD1
CDR3 DNA: TGTGCCAGCAGCTTAGCGCGGTGGCAGAGGGAGACCCAGTACTTC; CDR3 protein: CASSLARWQRETQYF; clone size: NA; CDR3 length: 15; J gene: TRBJ2-5; V gene: TRBV7-9; D gene: NA
CDR3 DNA: TGTGCCAGCAGCGTAGATAAGGGCCCCCACTCCTACAATGAGCAGTTCTTC; CDR3 protein: CASSVDKGPHSYNEQFF; clone size: NA; CDR3 length: 17; J gene: TRBJ2-1; V gene: TRBV9; D gene: NA
CDR3 DNA: TGCGCCAGCAGCCCCGTTTGGTCGGCCTCCTACAATGAGCAGTTCTTC; CDR3 protein: CASSPVWSASYNEQFF; clone size: NA; CDR3 length: 16; J gene: TRBJ2-1; V gene: TRBV5-1; D gene: NA
CDR3 DNA: TGTGCCAGCAGCGTACGAAGGCAGCCCGACAATGAGCAGTTCTTC; CDR3 protein: CASSVRRQPDNEQFF; clone size: NA; CDR3 length: 15; J gene: TRBJ2-1; V gene: TRBV9; D gene: NA
CDR3 DNA: TGTGCCAGCCGGAGAGCCGACGCCGGGGAGCTGTTTTTT; CDR3 protein: CASRRADAGELFF; clone size: NA; CDR3 length: 13; J gene: TRBJ2-2; V gene: TRBV5-4; D gene: NA
CDR3 DNA: TGTGCCAGCAGCCCCTGGGGGTCCATCCAGCCCCAGCATTTT; CDR3 protein: CASSPWGSIQPQHF; clone size: NA; CDR3 length: 14; J gene: TRBJ1-5; V gene: TRBV9; D gene: NA
CDR3 DNA: TGTGCCAGCAGTACTGGGATCCGGGGCACAGATACGCAGTATTTT; CDR3 protein: CASSTGIRGTDTQYF; clone size: NA; CDR3 length: 15; J gene: TRBJ2-3; V gene: TRBV27; D gene: NA
CDR3 DNA: TGTGCCAGTAGTATAACCGGGGAGACCCAGTACTTC; CDR3 protein: CASSITGETQYF; clone size: NA; CDR3 length: 12; J gene: TRBJ2-5; V gene: TRBV19; D gene: NA
CDR3 DNA: TGTGCCAGCAGACCCGCAAGGAGTGGTAACACTGAAGCTTTCTTT; CDR3 protein: CASRPARSGNTEAFF; clone size: once; CDR3 length: 15; J gene: TRBJ1-1; V gene: TRBV7-2; D gene: NA
CDR3 DNA: TGTGCCAGCAGTTTGCAAGGGGGGTTGGTGAATGAGCAGTTCTTC; CDR3 protein: CASSLQGGLVNEQFF; clone size: NA; CDR3 length: 15; J gene: TRBJ2-1; V gene: TRBV27; D gene: NA
CDR3 DNA: TGTGCCAGCAGTTACTCAGGAGCGGGGGTTAGCACAGATACGCAGTATTTT; CDR3 protein: CASSYSGAGVSTDTQYF; clone size: NA; CDR3 length: 17; J gene: TRBJ2-3; V gene: TRBV6-2/TRBV6-3; D gene: TRBD2
CDR3 DNA: TGTGCCAGCAGCTTGGTAGACAGGACTAACTATGGCTACACCTTC; CDR3 protein: CASSLVDRTNYGYTF; clone size: NA; CDR3 length: 15; J gene: TRBJ1-2; V gene: TRBV5-4; D gene: NA
CDR3 DNA: TGTGCCAGTAGTACTACAGGGGGTCCAGATACGCAGTATTTT; CDR3 protein: CASSTTGGPDTQYF; clone size: NA; CDR3 length: 14; J gene: TRBJ2-3; V gene: TRBV19; D gene: TRBD1
CDR3 DNA: TGTGCCAGCAGTTTGTCAACAGGGGGCCGAGTCATTCAGTACTTC; CDR3 protein: CASSLSTGGRVIQYF; clone size: NA; CDR3 length: 15; J gene: TRBJ2-4; V gene: TRBV28; D gene: TRBD1
CDR3 DNA: TGCGCCAGCAGCTTGGTAGGTAGCGGGGCCACAGATACGCAGTATTTT; CDR3 protein: CASSLVGSGATDTQYF; clone size: NA; CDR3 length: 16; J gene: TRBJ2-3; V gene: TRBV5-1; D gene: TRBD2
CDR3 DNA: TGTGCCAGCAGTTACCCCGGACAAAATTCACCCCTCCACTTT; CDR3 protein: CASSYPGQNSPLHF; clone size: NA; CDR3 length: 14; J gene: TRBJ1-6; V gene: TRBV6-6; D gene: NA
CDR3 DNA: TGTGCCACCAGCACCAAGGTTGGGGGAAGGGAGCAGTTCTTC; CDR3 protein: CATSTKVGGREQFF; clone size: NA; CDR3 length: 14; J gene: TRBJ2-1; V gene: TRBV15; D gene: NA
CDR3 DNA: TGTGCCAGCAGTTACGCCCAGTGGGAGACCCAGTACTTC; CDR3 protein: CASSYAQWETQYF; clone size: few; CDR3 length: 13; J gene: TRBJ2-5; V gene: TRBV6-5; D gene: NA
CDR3 DNA: TGCAGCGTTGAGGGAACAGGGGCGCCGCGTCAGGGCTACACCTTC; CDR3 protein: CSVEGTGAPRQGYTF; clone size: NA; CDR3 length: 15; J gene: TRBJ1-2; V gene: TRBV29-1; D gene: TRBD1
CDR3 DNA: TGTGCCAGCAGCAGACTAGCGGGGTCCTACGAGCAGTACTTC; CDR3 protein: CASSRLAGSYEQYF; clone size: once; CDR3 length: 14; J gene: TRBJ2-7; V gene: TRBV2; D gene: TRBD2
CDR3 DNA: TGTGCCAGCAGCCTTCTGACAGAGGTTTTCTATGGCTACACCTTC; CDR3 protein: CASSLLTEVFYGYTF; clone size: NA; CDR3 length: 15; J gene: TRBJ1-2; V gene: TRBV2; D gene: NA
CDR3 DNA: TGTGCCAGCAGCTTGTGGGACAGGGTCAACGAGCAGTACTTC; CDR3 protein: CASSLWDRVNEQYF; clone size: NA; CDR3 length: 14; J gene: TRBJ2-7; V gene: TRBV11-2; D gene: TRBD1
CDR3 DNA: TGTGCCAGCAGTTTAGACAGAAACAATGAGCAGTTCTTC; CDR3 protein: CASSLDRNNEQFF; clone size: NA; CDR3 length: 13; J gene: TRBJ2-1; V gene: TRBV12-3/TRBV12-4; D gene: NA
CDR3 DNA: TGCGCCAGCAGCCGCAAAATGGGTGACAGGGCGCAAAATACGCAGTATTTT; CDR3 protein: CASSRKMGDRAQNTQYF; clone size: NA; CDR3 length: 17; J gene: TRBJ2-3; V gene: TRBV4-3; D gene: TRBD1
CDR3 DNA: TGTGCCAGCGCCGCAGGAAACAGGGGCTTTGGGAAACTGTTTTTT; CDR3 protein: CASAAGNRGFGKLFF; clone size: NA; CDR3 length: 15; J gene: TRBJ1-4; V gene: TRBV7-8; D gene: TRBD1
CDR3 DNA: TGTGCCAGCAGCTTGGGGGTGTCTAGCTCCTACAATGAGCAGTTCTTC; CDR3 protein: CASSLGVSSSYNEQFF; clone size: NA; CDR3 length: 16; J gene: TRBJ2-1; V gene: TRBV11-2; D gene: NA
CDR3 DNA: TGTGCCAGCAGCGACGGCACAGGCGCATTTTTTAATTCACCCCTCCACTTT; CDR3 protein: CASSDGTGAFFNSPLHF; clone size: NA; CDR3 length: 17; J gene: TRBJ1-6; V gene: TRBV5-4; D gene: NA
CDR3 DNA: TGCAGCGTTATCCTAGGACAGCCCGAGTCGGCGAACACCGGGGAGCTGTTTTTT; CDR3 protein: CSVILGQPESANTGELFF; clone size: NA; CDR3 length: 18; J gene: TRBJ2-2; V gene: TRBV29-1; D gene: NA